Sequencing of this TCR beta chain was carried out in a study of blood T cell repertoires in COVID-19 (TCRdb year 2020). Notes on the research overall: Samples covering the acute and convalescent phases of COVID-19 were provided by collaborators in the United States, Italy and Spain. The repertoires were released in a freely available public database intended as a resource for research on the immune response to SARS-CoV-2. Deeply sampled blood TCRbeta repertoires from subjects exposed to, actively infected with, or recovered from COVID-19 were included in the dataset. The prospective study material was composed of cDNA or gDNA derived from T cells, B-cell-depleted T cells, or PBMCs. A de-identified subject ID, COVID-19 status, age in years and sex were almost always included in the sample metadata. Where available, HLA class I and class II types were taken from metadata supplied by the sample provider and were not determined by assay-based typing. Samples were obtained from the ongoing ImmuneRACE study (first 160 participants) and from 1,200 or so subjects provided by 6 global collaborators.

Each collaborating institution followed its own protocols to collect whole blood in K2EDTA tubes. Collaborator samples were shipped for TCRbeta analysis as frozen whole blood, isolated PBMCs, or DNA extracted from either sample type. Concerning this clone itself: Its antigen is unknown. No qualities accompany the bases; no much larger clone lies one base away.

What the study reported, not specific to this receptor: The quantity of clinical and demographic metadata differed by source and by participant and was supplied without curation.

TCRbeta CDR3 regions were amplified from genomic DNA by means of the immunoSEQ Assay, a bias-controlled multiplex PCR. Concerning the study's data processing: Nucleated cell counts per sample were estimated from amplification of reference gene primers within the assay. Sequence reads were collapsed and filtered to measure the absolute abundance of every unique TCRbeta CDR3 rearrangement. For each sample, productive Simpson clonality was calculated by taking the square root of Simpson's diversity index across productive rearrangements. The table comes from immuneACCESS by way of TCRdb, which keeps in-frame sequences with V and J called. Part of the clones is missing from these tables; in studies checked, under half for an unresolved V gene and the rest for unknown reasons. V, J and clone size are those of that table, while D and trimming were read from the DNA. The sample has around 99,000 clones on record, over 70% of them singletons. Roughly 4.7% of the sample lies in the top ten.

CDR1 and CDR2 were assigned from the germline V gene as SGDLS and YYNGEE. The CDR3 sequence holds 16 residues, the cysteine and phenylalanine included. Of the read, only the CDR3 DNA is kept; its 48 bases are in frame from base 1. V is cut by 0 bases and J by 3 bases, and the space between the germline ends is 13 bases. The V and J segments used are TRBV9 and TRBJ2-1; the D region possibly corresponds to TRBD2 (6 bases align). This sequence originates from a human donor in a cohort sampled during active or convalescent COVID-19. What was sequenced was peripheral blood. The CDR3 loop reads CASSVGGGLDYNEQFF. The DNA sequence is as follows: TGTGCCAGCAGCGTAGGTGGGGGGTTGGACTACAATGAGCAGTTCTTC.